Each of the 14 T cell receptor beta chains below was sequenced from the same sample in a study of blood T cell repertoires in COVID-19. The data were produced by immunoSEQ multiplex PCR, yet TCRdb's version contains in-frame clones alone and is incomplete. The sample shows 200,000 to 250,000 clones, around 81% of them seen only once. The sequencing sample was made of peripheral blood. The receptors were gathered from a man aged 25-45 years who had recovered from COVID-19.

The genes are TRBV27 and TRBJ2-7, with D tentatively TRBD2 (5 bases). This CDR3 contains 14 residues. The germline V and J ends were trimmed by 5 bases and 1 base, with 12 bases remaining between them. The germline V gene encodes CDR1 MNHEY and CDR2 SMNVEV (reference sequence). Written as DNA, the CDR3 is TGTGCCAGCAGTCCCGCGGGCAGGTCCTACGAGCAGTACGTC. Protein sequence: CASSPAGRSYEQYV.

This chain uses TRBV29-1 with TRBJ1-2; the match to TRBD1 covers 7 bases. J was trimmed by 2 bases and V by 7 bases; bases with no gene match: 4. The V gene's germline CDR1 is SQVTM and CDR2 ANQGSEA. The CDR3 loop spans 12 amino acids. CDR3 DNA sequence: TGCAGCGCTCTACAGGGGAACTATGGCTACACCTTC. Protein product: CSALQGNYGYTF. The complete variable domain, with remaining parts taken from reference TRBV29-1 and TRBJ1-2, reads SAVISQKPSRDICQRGTSLTIQCQVDSQVTMMFWYRQQPGQSLTLIATANQGSEATYESGFVIDKFPISRPNLTFSTLTVSNMSPEDSSIYLCSALQGNYGYTFGSGTRLTVV.

The chain combines TRBV5-6 with TRBJ2-3; no definite D call. The V gene's germline CDR1 is SGHDT and CDR2 YYEEEE. The CDR3 is 15 residues long. Trimming pared 0 bases from V and 2 bases from J, leaving 10 bases between. The CDR3 reads CASSLVNIPTDTQYF. CDR3 DNA: TGTGCCAGCAGCTTGGTGAACATTCCCACAGATACGCAGTATTTT.

The chain recombines TRBV23-1 with TRBJ1-1, with 11 nucleotides matching TRBD1. TRBV23-1 falls under the ORF class, with uncertain function. V dropped 4 bases and J dropped 3; count of bases not matched to a gene: 7. This CDR3 comprises 16 residues. CDR3 nucleotides: TGCGCCAGCAGTCCTCTCTCGGGACAGGGGGACACTGAAGCTTTCTTT. Protein: CASSPLSGQGDTEAFF.

The chain combines TRBV7-8 with TRBJ2-3; 8 bases match TRBD2. The ends lost 5 bases at V and 3 bases at J; junction bases unmatched: 7. CDR1 is SGHVS and CDR2 is FQNEAQ in the germline V gene. The CDR3 loop spans 15 amino acids. Here the CDR3 reads CASSPGGAETDTQYF. In DNA, the CDR3 is TGTGCCAGCAGCCCCGGGGGGGCGGAGACAGATACGCAGTATTTT.

This clone was seen only once. The CDR3 DNA reads as TGTGCCAGCAGCCAAGATCTCTTTCAGCCCCAGCATTTT. Translating it yields CASSQDLFQPQHF. V and J are TRBV14 and TRBJ1-5, with no clear D. There are 13 residues in the CDR3. V lost 0 bases and J 6 bases, leaving 6 bases between the germline ends. In germline, CDR1 is SGHDN, CDR2 FVKESK.

The V and J genes are TRBV4-1 and TRBJ1-2; 8 bases align to TRBD1. V dropped 0 bases and J dropped 4; count of bases not matched to a gene: 4. Looked up from germline, CDR1 is MGHRA and CDR2 is YSYEKL. CDR3 length equals 15 residues. The CDR3 protein is CASSQDQGAGYGYTF. CDR3 DNA: TGCGCCAGCAGCCAAGATCAGGGGGCCGGCTATGGCTACACCTTC.

The genes are TRBV24-1 and TRBJ1-1; no definite D call. Looked up from germline, CDR1 is KGHDR and CDR2 is SFDVKD. V lost 5 bases to trimming and J lost 4 bases, with 7 bases between them. The CDR3 is made up of 12 amino acids. The chain's CDR3 is CATSAPLTEAFF. In DNA form, the CDR3 reads TGTGCCACCAGTGCCCCCCTCACTGAAGCTTTCTTT.

The chain joins TRBV10-1 to TRBJ1-1; the D is unclear. The CDR3 sequence is 13 residues long. Germline V CDR1 and CDR2: WNHNN, SYGVQD (reference sequence). The V and J ends lost 6 bases and 8 bases respectively, with 16 bases between them. The CDR3 here is CASSVNRGSEAFF. DNA for the CDR3: TGCGCCAGCAGCGTGAATCGGGGTTCGGAAGCTTTCTTT.

The chain has TRBV19 and TRBJ1-2; 7 bases are a match to TRBD1. The ends lost 5 bases at V and 1 base at J; junction bases unmatched: 4. Germline values: CDR1 LNHDA, CDR2 SQIVND (reference sequence). This CDR3 contains 14 residues. CDR3 nucleotides: TGTGCCAGTAGTTGGGACAGTTTTAACTATGGCTACACCTTC. This encodes CASSWDSFNYGYTF.

This rearrangement joins TRBV5-4 to TRBJ2-3; 8 nucleotides line up with TRBD2. Trimming cost V 4 bases and J 2 bases; bases outside gene matches: 9. Germline-derived CDR1 and CDR2 are SGHNT and YYREEE (reference sequence). The CDR3 consists of 16 residues. CDR3 nucleotides: TGTGCCAGCAGCAGCGGGGGATCGCATTCCACAGATACGCAGTATTTT. It specifies CASSSGGSHSTDTQYF.

V is TRBV3-1 (or the pseudogene TRBV3-2) and J is TRBJ2-1; D gene ambiguous. The CDR3 is 14 residues long. CDR1 is LGHDT, CDR2 YNNKEL, per germline (reference sequence). V was pared by 4 bases and J by 1 base, with 8 bases between. CDR3 in DNA: TGTGCCAGCAGCCGCCAGGCGTCCTACAATGAGCAGTTCTTC. It specifies CASSRQASYNEQFF.

This chain connects TRBV9 to TRBJ2-1; D possibly corresponds to TRBD1 (5 bases). This CDR3 is 15 amino acids long. CDR1 is SGDLS and CDR2 is YYNGEE in the germline V gene. Trimming pared 0 bases from V and 5 bases from J, leaving 12 bases between. The DNA of the CDR3 is TGTGCCAGCAGCGTAGGGATCCAGGGAAACAATGAGCAGTTCTTC. Translating gives CASSVGIQGNNEQFF.

The chain combines TRBV6-5 with TRBJ1-3; D gene unclear. V dropped 6 bases and J dropped 2 bases, with 8 bases sitting between them. The CDR3 length is 13 residues. Germline V gene lookup returns CDR1 MNHEY and CDR2 SVGAGI. The CDR3 bases are TGTGCCAGCAGCCTTCAGACTGGAAACACCATATATTTT. It translates to CASSLQTGNTIYF.